These 20 T cell receptor beta chains originate from one sample sequenced in a study of monozygotic twins with inflammatory bowel disease. From its re-call of the 5' RACE reads, TCRdb lists each CDR3 protein once, without DNA. This table holds approximately 420,000 distinct CDR3 sequences. The sample comprised blood. These TCRs come from a human donor with ulcerative colitis or Crohn's disease, or a healthy co-twin of an affected twin (not recorded which).

This sequence joins TRBV5-1 and TRBJ1-1; TCRdb's D call of TRBD1 is untestable without DNA. This CDR3 has 11 amino acids. Germline V gene sequence: CDR1 SGHRS, CDR2 YFSETQ. CDR3 loop: CASRSDRIIFF.

The rearrangement links TRBV12-3 or TRBV12-4 to TRBJ1-2. The CDR3 has 12 amino acids. This CDR3 reads CASSYTTHGYTF.

The rearrangement links TRBV7-3 to TRBJ2-2; TCRdb outputs TRBD1, but without DNA this stays unchecked. CDR1 is SGHTA, CDR2 FQGTGA, per germline. The CDR3 has 17 amino acids. The CDR3 reads CASKSGTGRDRAGELFF.

The V call is TRBV5-5, the J call TRBJ2-2; TCRdb's D call, TRBD1, is unchecked because there is no DNA. The length of the CDR3 is 13 residues. The germline gives CDR1 SGHKS, CDR2 YYEKEE (reference sequence). The CDR3 here is CASGKGVTGELFF.

The chain links TRBV27 to TRBJ2-2; TCRdb lists TRBD2, though no DNA is available to test this call. There are 17 residues in the CDR3. Germline CDR1 reads MNHEY; CDR2 reads SMNVEV (reference sequence). This chain's CDR3 is CASSLFGVAGVTGELFF.

The chain couples TRBV28 to TRBJ1-1. Germline CDR1 reads MDHEN; CDR2 reads SYDVKM. CDR3 length: 11 residues. CDR3 region: CASTENTEAFF.

The V and J genes are TRBV2 and TRBJ2-7; TCRdb returns TRBD2, unconfirmable since there is no DNA. Per the germline V gene, CDR1 is SNHLY and CDR2 is FYNNEI. The CDR3 extends over 14 amino acids. The CDR3 sequence is CASARTSGGDEQYF. Filled out from reference TRBV2 and TRBJ2-7, the complete variable domain reads EPEVTQTPSHQVTQMGQEVILRCVPISNHLYFYWYRQILGQKVEFLVSFYNNEISEKSEIFDDQFSVERPDGSNFTLKIRSTKLEDSAMYFCASARTSGGDEQYFGPGTRLTVT.

This chain connects TRBV5-1 to TRBJ2-1; TCRdb proposes TRBD2, but this gene call is untestable without DNA. The CDR3 loop spans 15 amino acids. The germline V gene encodes CDR1 SGHRS and CDR2 YFSETQ. Here the CDR3 reads CASSLETSGYNEQFF.

This rearrangement joins TRBV29-1 to TRBJ2-7. CDR3 length equals 11 residues. The germline V gene has CDR1 SQVTM and CDR2 ANQGSEA. This chain's CDR3 is CSVLIDYEQYF.

The chain has TRBV18 and TRBJ2-1; TCRdb lists TRBD1, though no DNA is available to test this call. Germline CDR1 and CDR2: KGHSH and LQKENI. The CDR3 sequence is 17 residues long. The chain's CDR3 is CASSPLGGGLSYNEQFF.

The chain combines TRBV6-5 with TRBJ1-1; the D call from TCRdb, TRBD1, cannot be confirmed without DNA. CDR3 length: 11 residues. From germline, CDR1 is MNHEY and CDR2 SVGAGI. The CDR3 reads CASGNGAQAFF.

The gene calls are TRBV11-2 and TRBJ1-5. The CDR3 contains 13 residues. The germline V gene has CDR1 SGHAT and CDR2 FQNNGV. The CDR3 region is CASSLDRMQPQHF.

The chain has TRBV11-2 and TRBJ2-1; TCRdb lists TRBD1, though no DNA is available to test this call. The CDR3 loop spans 16 amino acids. Germline V gene data show CDR1 as SGHAT and CDR2 as FQNNGV. CDR3 in amino acids: CASSPLRDKGVGEQFF. The variable domain in full, completed from reference TRBV11-2 and TRBJ2-1, reads EAGVAQSPRYKIIEKRQSVAFWCNPISGHATLYWYQQILGQGPKLLIQFQNNGVVDDSQLPKDRFSAERLKGVDSTLKIQPAKLEDSAVYLCASSPLRDKGVGEQFFGPGTRLTVL.

The chain has TRBV12-3 or TRBV12-4 and TRBJ1-1; no DNA is available, so the TRBD1 call from TCRdb remains unchecked. The CDR3 covers 14 residues. The CDR3 spells CASSPGGGYTEAFF.

The chain joins TRBV5-1 to TRBJ2-3; TCRdb indicates TRBD2, and absent DNA this call remains unverified. Germline V gene lookup returns CDR1 SGHRS and CDR2 YFSETQ. There are 15 residues in the CDR3. CDR3 residues: CASSLVLGQRVTQYF.

The chain couples TRBV6-2 or TRBV6-3 to TRBJ1-1. This CDR3 spans 20 amino acids. Germline V lookup: CDR1 MNHEY, CDR2 SVGEGT. This CDR3 is CASSYDRTSRSLTGPTEAFF.

The genes are TRBV20-1 and TRBJ2-1; TCRdb proposes TRBD1, but this gene call is untestable without DNA. This CDR3 has 14 amino acids. Germline V gene sequence: CDR1 DFQATT, CDR2 SNEGSKA (reference sequence). CDR3 loop: CSASGVSSYNEQFF.

The chain joins TRBV28 to TRBJ2-5; TCRdb gives TRBD1 as the D gene, but with no DNA this cannot be confirmed. The CDR3 covers 12 residues. CDR1 MDHEN and CDR2 SYDVKM come from the germline V gene. This chain's CDR3 is CASSPRQGAQYF. The full variable domain, its missing parts supplied by reference TRBV28 and TRBJ2-5, is DVKVTQSSRYLVKRTGEKVFLECVQDMDHENMFWYRQDPGLGLRLIYFSYDVKMKEKGDIPEGYSVSREKKERFSLILESASTNQTSMYLCASSPRQGAQYFGPGTRLLVL.

V gene TRBV19 combines with J gene TRBJ2-1; as DNA is missing, the TRBD2 call by TCRdb cannot be tested. Germline CDR1 LNHDA, CDR2 SQIVND (reference sequence). The CDR3 spans 16 residues. The CDR3 reads CASSTPGLAGYNEQFF.

CDR3 sequence reads: CASSLRQFEKLFF. The V call is TRBV7-6, the J call TRBJ1-4. Per the germline V gene, CDR1 is SGHVS and CDR2 is FNYEAQ. The CDR3 runs 13 residues.